The 29 T cell receptor beta chains presented below share a single source sample, sequenced in a study of blood T cell repertoires in COVID-19. The data were produced by immunoSEQ multiplex PCR, yet TCRdb's version contains in-frame clones alone and is incomplete. The top ten hold roughly 1.2% of the sample, which has fewer than 200,000 clones, 70% to 85% seen once. Sequenced input: peripheral blood. The receptors come from a man aged 55 to 70 who had recovered from COVID-19.

The chain joins TRBV18 to TRBJ1-5, with D unresolved. Germline-derived CDR1 and CDR2 are KGHSH and LQKENI. With 2 bases removed from V and 7 bases from J, the gap between germline ends came to 12 bases. This CDR3 has 14 amino acids. The CDR3 spells CASSPGRVTQPQHF. DNA of the CDR3: TGTGCCAGCTCACCAGGGAGAGTGACCCAGCCCCAGCATTTT. The full variable domain, with the rest looked up from reference TRBV18 and TRBJ1-5, is NAGVMQNPRHLVRRRGQEARLRCSPMKGHSHVYWYRQLPEEGLKFMVYLQKENIIDESGMPKERFSAEFPKEGPSILRIQQVVRGDSAAYFCASSPGRVTQPQHFGDGTRLSIL.

V and J are TRBV6-2 or TRBV6-3 and TRBJ2-3; 10 nucleotides agree with TRBD2. V trimming: 0 bases; J trimming: 6 bases; junction bases outside the gene matches: 6. The germline V gene encodes CDR1 MNHEY and CDR2 SVGEGT. The CDR3 spans 16 residues. The CDR3 region is CASSYSTSGWKDTQYF. The DNA for the CDR3 is TGTGCCAGCAGTTACTCGACTAGCGGGTGGAAGGATACGCAGTATTTT.

This rearrangement joins TRBV9 to TRBJ2-7, with D possibly being TRBD1 (6 bases). The V gene lost 0 bases and the J gene lost 5 bases, with 15 bases spanning the gap. Looked up from germline, CDR1 is SGDLS and CDR2 is YYNGEE. The CDR3 extends over 15 amino acids. The CDR3 DNA follows: TGTGCCAGCAGCGTAGGGGTCTCACAGGGCGACGAGCAGTACTTC. Its translation: CASSVGVSQGDEQYF.

The chain links TRBV7-9 to TRBJ2-1, with 7 bases that match TRBD1. J was trimmed by 5 bases and V by 4 bases; bases with no gene match: 5. Germline values: CDR1 SEHNR, CDR2 FQNEAQ (reference sequence). The CDR3 runs 14 residues. CDR3: CASSSLQGNNEQFF. The CDR3 DNA follows: TGTGCCAGCAGCTCCTTACAGGGGAACAATGAGCAGTTCTTC.

The CDR3 DNA follows: TGTGCCAGTAATCGGGGACAAGAGACCCAGTACTTC. Amino acid sequence: CASNRGQETQYF. The chain couples TRBV19 to TRBJ2-5; perhaps TRBD2 as D (5 bases). Looked up from germline, CDR1 is LNHDA and CDR2 is SQIVND (reference sequence). Between the trimmed V and J ends, which lost 7 bases and 2 bases, there was a span of 8 bases. The CDR3 covers 12 residues.

The chain employs TRBV7-3 and TRBJ1-1; no reliable D call. Germline CDR1 is SGHTA and CDR2 is FQGTGA. The CDR3 is made up of 16 amino acids. Trimming left V 8 bases short and J 2 bases short, with 21 bases between. This chain's CDR3 is CASRTGGPPSNTEAFF. Written as DNA, the CDR3 is TGTGCCAGCCGCACCGGAGGCCCCCCTTCTAACACTGAAGCTTTCTTT.

This sequence joins TRBV3-1 (or the pseudogene TRBV3-2) and TRBJ2-1, with TRBD2 as a possible D gene (5 bases). This CDR3 is built from 14 residues. Looked up from germline, CDR1 is LGHDT and CDR2 is YNNKEL (reference sequence). Trimming pared 0 bases from V and 7 bases from J, leaving 10 bases between. CDR3 bases: TGTGCCAGCAGCCAAGATATCACGGGGAATGAGCAGTTCTTC. Amino acids: CASSQDITGNEQFF.

V and J are TRBV5-4 and TRBJ2-4; 8 positions agree with TRBD2. From germline, CDR1 is SGHNT and CDR2 YYREEE (reference sequence). The length of the CDR3 is 18 residues. V lost 7 bases and J lost 0; bases outside the gene matches: 15. This CDR3 reads CASSPHGGAGLAKNIQYF. The CDR3, as DNA: TGTGCCAGCTCCCCACACGGGGGGGCCGGGCTAGCCAAAAACATTCAGTACTTC.

The chain recombines TRBV30 with TRBJ1-1, with D unclear. The V gene lost 5 bases and the J gene lost 3 bases, with 16 bases spanning the gap. The CDR3 has 14 amino acids. The V gene's germline CDR1 is GTSNPN and CDR2 SVGIG (reference sequence). For the CDR3, the DNA is TGTGCCTGGGGGAAGACCCTCGGGGACACTGAAGCTTTCTTT. It encodes CAWGKTLGDTEAFF.

This clone was counted a few times. The chain joins TRBV5-5 to TRBJ1-5, with D possibly matching TRBD1 (5 bases). The ends were cut back, 1 base at V and 1 base at J, with 9 bases in the middle. The CDR3 totals 15 residues. Germline V gene data show CDR1 as SGHKS and CDR2 as YYEKEE (reference sequence). The DNA for the CDR3 is TGTGCCAGCAGCTTGACCAGGGTGAGCAATCAGCCCCAGCATTTT. Translated: CASSLTRVSNQPQHF.

This clone showed up just a few times. The chain links TRBV7-9 to TRBJ1-1; 7 bases fit TRBD1. This CDR3 region has 11 residues. The junction had 4 bases not matched to a gene; V was cut back by 5 bases and J by 10 bases. Germline-derived CDR1 and CDR2 are SEHNR and FQNEAQ (reference sequence). The CDR3 bases are TGTGCCAGCAGCCCACAGGGGACAGCTTTCTTT. Encoded protein: CASSPQGTAFF.

The chain links TRBV7-3 to TRBJ1-4; D ambiguous. Per the germline V gene, CDR1 is SGHTA and CDR2 is FQGTGA. Trimming stripped 5 bases from V and 3 bases from J, with 16 bases between. The CDR3 covers 16 residues. The CDR3 sequence: CASSKTIQVSNEKLFF. The DNA for the CDR3 is TGTGCCAGCAGCAAAACCATTCAGGTTTCTAATGAAAAACTGTTTTTT.

This clone was detected only once. This chain links TRBV29-1 with TRBJ2-2; TRBD1 agrees at 10 bases. This CDR3 has 17 residues. After removal of 3 bases from V and 0 bases from J, the junction contained 7 bases not matched to a gene. The V gene's germline CDR1 is SQVTM and CDR2 ANQGSEA. In nucleotides, the CDR3 is TGCAGCGTTGAGCGACAGGGGGCAACTACGAACACCGGGGAGCTGTTTTTT. Residues: CSVERQGATTNTGELFF.

A single count supports this clone. The rearrangement links TRBV7-3 to TRBJ2-5; 11 nucleotides match TRBD2. The CDR3 is 16 residues long. The ends lost 5 bases at V and 4 bases at J; junction bases unmatched: 9. From germline, CDR1 is SGHTA and CDR2 FQGTGA. CDR3 region: CASSPRTSGGLETQYF. For the CDR3, the DNA is TGTGCCAGCAGCCCCCGCACTAGCGGGGGCCTAGAGACCCAGTACTTC.

Points on this clone: A read error may account for a junction end that differs from germline. The chain joins TRBV7-8 to TRBJ2-2, with no clear D. The germline V gene encodes CDR1 SGHVS and CDR2 FQNEAQ. The CDR3 extends over 16 amino acids. The CDR3 reads CASSLLTRAKTGELFF. In DNA form, the CDR3 reads TGTGCCAGCAGCTTACTGACGCGAGCGAAGACCGGGGAGCTGTTTTTT.

The V gene is TRBV4-3, the J gene TRBJ1-5, with 9 bases fitting TRBD1. CDR3 length: 14 amino acids. Germline loops: CDR1 LGHNA, CDR2 YSLEER. The junction had 6 bases not matched to a gene; V was cut back by 8 bases and J by 4 bases. In DNA, the CDR3 is TGCGCCAGCGCCCCGGGACAGGGAAATCAGCCCCAGCATTTT. Protein sequence: CASAPGQGNQPQHF.

V is TRBV5-1 and J is TRBJ2-2; 8 bases fit TRBD1. The junction had 5 bases not matched to a gene; V was cut back by 6 bases and J by 1 base. Per the germline V gene, CDR1 is SGHRS and CDR2 is YFSETQ. The CDR3 has 15 residues. The CDR3 DNA reads as TGCGCCAGCAAATCCACAGGGGGGAACACCGGGGAGCTGTTTTTT. It specifies CASKSTGGNTGELFF.

V usage is TRBV18 and J usage is TRBJ2-5, with D hard to call. The CDR3 has 12 residues. V lost 3 bases and J 2 bases, leaving 4 bases between the germline ends. Looked up from germline, CDR1 is KGHSH and CDR2 is LQKENI. The chain's CDR3 is CASSPLQETQYF. In nucleotides, the CDR3 is TGTGCCAGCTCACCGCTACAAGAGACCCAGTACTTC.

The chain carries TRBV5-4 and TRBJ2-7; maybe TRBD1 (6 bases). Germline V gene lookup returns CDR1 SGHNT and CDR2 YYREEE (reference sequence). V was cut by 2 bases and J by 6 bases, with 15 bases left in between. The CDR3 covers 14 residues. The CDR3 sequence: CASSLSDSTGEQYF. CDR3 bases: TGTGCCAGCAGCTTATCGGACAGCACGGGCGAGCAGTACTTC.

The DNA of the CDR3 is TGCAGCGTCACGCCAGAGGACAGGGGCTACGAGCAGTACTTC. Translation gives CSVTPEDRGYEQYF. The V call is TRBV29-1, the J call TRBJ2-7, with 9 bases fitting TRBD1. Germline CDR1 SQVTM, CDR2 ANQGSEA. J was trimmed by 3 bases and V by 6 bases; bases with no gene match: 9. This CDR3 spans 14 amino acids.

The chain employs TRBV27 and TRBJ1-1; the match to TRBD1 covers 10 bases. Unmatched junction bases numbered 13, after V lost 2 bases and J lost 1 base. The CDR3 length is 19 residues. Germline V lookup: CDR1 MNHEY, CDR2 SMNVEV (reference sequence). The CDR3 here is CASSLIFPGQGSRNTEAFF. Written as DNA, the CDR3 is TGTGCCAGCAGTTTAATTTTTCCGGGACAGGGGTCACGGAACACTGAAGCTTTCTTT.

Of note for this clone: Other DNA variants within this sample encode the same CDR3. The chain carries TRBV7-9 and TRBJ2-3; D ambiguous. Germline CDR1 is SEHNR and CDR2 is FQNEAQ (reference sequence). V was shortened by 5 bases and J by 4 bases, with 10 bases between the two germline ends. The CDR3 is made up of 13 amino acids. In DNA, the CDR3 is TGTGCCAGCAGCCCCCGTGGGCCAGATACGCAGTATTTT. Protein: CASSPRGPDTQYF.

This chain joins TRBV18 and TRBJ2-7, with 11 bases fitting TRBD1. With 3 bases clipped from V and 4 bases from J, the junction kept 8 bases outside the gene matches. The CDR3 extends over 16 amino acids. CDR1 is KGHSH, CDR2 LQKENI, per germline. CDR3 bases: TGTGCCAGCTCACCTAAGTCGGGACAGGGGGTATACGAGCAGTACTTC. Protein: CASSPKSGQGVYEQYF. Based on the CDR3 plus reference TRBV18 and TRBJ2-7, the full variable domain is NAGVMQNPRHLVRRRGQEARLRCSPMKGHSHVYWYRQLPEEGLKFMVYLQKENIIDESGMPKERFSAEFPKEGPSILRIQQVVRGDSAAYFCASSPKSGQGVYEQYFGPGTRLTVT.

The rearrangement joins TRBV6-5 to TRBJ2-3; TRBD1 might be the D (6 bases). V was trimmed by 6 bases and J by 2 bases, leaving 12 bases between them. CDR1 MNHEY and CDR2 SVGAGI come from the germline V gene. The CDR3 totals 14 residues. The CDR3 coding sequence is TGTGCCAGCAGGGTCGGACAGAACACAGATACGCAGTATTTT. This codes for CASRVGQNTDTQYF.

This CDR3 is CAWSHDRVSPLHF. The CDR3, as DNA: TGTGCCTGGAGCCATGACAGGGTTTCACCCCTCCACTTT. V is TRBV30 and J is TRBJ1-6, with 7 bases aligning to TRBD1. Germline CDR1 and CDR2: GTSNPN and SVGIG (reference sequence). The CDR3 runs 13 residues. With V trimmed by 3 bases and J by 9 bases, 5 bases remained unmatched.

The chain is built from TRBV4-1 and TRBJ1-4; possible D gene TRBD1, 6 bases. Germline V gene sequence: CDR1 MGHRA, CDR2 YSYEKL. The CDR3 contains 17 residues. The germline V and J ends were trimmed by 5 bases and 0 bases, with 16 bases remaining between them. The CDR3 DNA follows: TGCGCCAGCAGCAGCCAAATAGGGGGGGCAACTAATGAAAAACTGTTTTTT. Translation: CASSSQIGGATNEKLFF.

Worth noting for this clone: The sample holds other DNA sequences that translate to the same CDR3. The V and J genes are TRBV7-9 and TRBJ2-7, with D tentatively TRBD1 (6 bases). The CDR3 consists of 14 residues. Germline CDR1 SEHNR, CDR2 FQNEAQ (reference sequence). V was shortened by 1 base and J by 1 base, with 8 bases between the two germline ends. The CDR3 coding sequence is TGTGCCAGCAGCTTAGGAGGGGGATCCTACGAGCAGTACTTC. As protein: CASSLGGGSYEQYF.

V is TRBV7-9 and J is TRBJ2-1; TRBD2 agrees at 10 bases. The CDR3 totals 19 residues. Germline CDR1 SEHNR, CDR2 FQNEAQ (reference sequence). Trimming removed 4 bases from V and 2 bases from J; junction bases left unmatched: 14. CDR3 nucleotides: TGTGCCAGCAGCTCGCTACCCAGCGGGGGGGCCTGGGCCTACAATGAGCAGTTCTTC. Encoded protein: CASSSLPSGGAWAYNEQFF.

This chain joins TRBV6-4 and TRBJ1-5; possibly TRBD1 for D (5 bases). Trimming pared 7 bases from V and 3 bases from J, leaving 16 bases between. The CDR3 covers 15 residues. Germline assignment: CDR1 MRHNA and CDR2 SNTAGT. The CDR3 loop is CASIRSGLYNQPQHF. The CDR3 DNA follows: TGTGCCAGCATACGCTCAGGGTTATACAATCAGCCCCAGCATTTT.